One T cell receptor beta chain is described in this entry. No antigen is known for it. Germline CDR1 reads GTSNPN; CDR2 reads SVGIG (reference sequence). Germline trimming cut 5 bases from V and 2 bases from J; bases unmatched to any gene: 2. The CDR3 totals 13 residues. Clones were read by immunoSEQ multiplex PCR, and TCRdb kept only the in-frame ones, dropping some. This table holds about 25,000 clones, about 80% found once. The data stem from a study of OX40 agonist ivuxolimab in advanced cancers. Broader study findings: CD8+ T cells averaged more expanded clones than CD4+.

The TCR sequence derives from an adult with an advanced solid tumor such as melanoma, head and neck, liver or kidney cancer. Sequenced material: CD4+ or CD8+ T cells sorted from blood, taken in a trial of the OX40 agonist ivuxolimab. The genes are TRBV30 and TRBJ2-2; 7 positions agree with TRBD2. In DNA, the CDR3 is TGTGCCTGGGCGGGGGTTAACACCGGGGAGCTGTTTTTT. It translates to CAWAGVNTGELFF.